The source of this TCR beta chain is a study of CD8 T cells in ankylosing spondylitis. This clonotype showed up many times. Quantitative molecular-barcoded 5'-RACE generated the TCR beta libraries. TCRdb independently ran MiXCR on the 5' RACE reads; one entry per CDR3 protein. The sample carries 250,000 to 400,000 distinct CDR3 sequences, 11% recorded once. Per the germline V gene, CDR1 is MGHRA and CDR2 is YSYEKL. The CDR3 contains 15 residues. Trimming left V 0 bases short and J 4 bases short, with 12 bases between. The specimen was blood, either unsorted or a sorted T cell fraction (not recorded which). The source is a female donor with ankylosing spondylitis or in good health (not recorded which). This chain joins TRBV4-1 and TRBJ2-5, with a tentative D call TRBD2 (7 bases). DNA for the CDR3: TGCGCCAGCAGCCAAGACCGGGGGGCGTCAGAGACCCAGTACTTC. Amino acid sequence: CASSQDRGASETQYF.